This T cell receptor beta chain was identified in a study of cytomegalovirus exposure and HLA in healthy donors. TCRdb keeps only in-frame clones here, not all; method: immunoSEQ multiplex PCR. The table records under 350,000 clones, 86% of them present only once. The donors were in the approximately 130-subject validation cohort; that cohort was separate from the 666-subject first cohort. Trimming cost V 4 bases and J 0 bases, with 13 bases left between them. Germline V gene data show CDR1 as SEHNR and CDR2 as FQNEAQ (reference sequence). The CDR3 sequence is 15 residues long. Study-level points and caveats: According to a subsequent analysis, TCR clusters identified in the first cohort showed a tendency to co-occur across the 100 to 150 validation repertoires. According to reports, the classifier identified cytomegalovirus status with high specificity and sensitivity. Most TCR sequences were rare, but some public TCRs occurred in many donors.

This clone was detected only once. Its antigen is still unknown. The sequencing sample was made of PBMCs. This rearrangement joins TRBV7-9 to TRBJ2-7; D perhaps matches TRBD1 (5 bases). The receptor's source is a woman between 18 and 30 years old in good health and CMV-seronegative. CDR3 region: CASSWGQGPSYEQYF. CDR3 DNA sequence: TGTGCCAGCAGCTGGGGCCAGGGCCCCTCCTACGAGCAGTACTTC.